One and the same sample provided the 26 T cell receptor beta chains below, sequenced in a study of cytomegalovirus exposure and HLA in healthy donors (TCRdb year 2017). Receptor libraries were prepared by the immunoSEQ multiplex PCR assay. The table was pulled from immuneACCESS by TCRdb, which kept in-frame rearrangements only. Such tables lose some clones; where checked, under half of the loss comes from unresolved V genes, and the rest has no known cause. Within this sample are about 190,000 clones, with 80% to 85% of them counted one time only. The ten largest clonotypes hold 2.5% to 3.5% of the sample. Sequenced sample: PBMCs. The receptors shown here come from a young woman in good health and CMV-seropositive.

CDR3 DNA: TGTGCCAGCAGCTCACTAGCGGGGGGAACCTACGAGCAGTACTTC. This gives the protein CASSSLAGGTYEQYF. The chain has TRBV11-2 and TRBJ2-7; 12 bases fit TRBD2. The CDR3 extends over 15 amino acids. V shed 4 bases, J shed 2 bases, and the junction held 3 bases outside the gene matches. CDR1 and CDR2 (germline): SGHAT, FQNNGV.

The chain uses TRBV7-9 and TRBJ2-7, with a tentative D call TRBD2 (5 bases). Trimming pared 1 base from V and 6 bases from J, leaving 10 bases between. Germline loops: CDR1 SEHNR, CDR2 FQNEAQ (reference sequence). The CDR3 is made up of 13 amino acids. The CDR3 loop reads CASSLGTEGEQYF. CDR3 bases: TGTGCCAGCAGCTTAGGGACCGAGGGCGAGCAGTACTTC.

The chain joins TRBV5-6 to TRBJ1-2; TRBD1 is a possible D gene (6 bases). This CDR3 contains 15 residues. Germline CDR1 reads SGHDT; CDR2 reads YYEEEE. Trimming left V 4 bases short and J 3 bases short, with 16 bases between. CDR3 bases: TGTGCCAGCAGCCCCGGGGACACTGATTACTATGGCTACACCTTC. Protein: CASSPGDTDYYGYTF.

In the case of this clone: Other nucleotide sequences in the sample specify the same CDR3. This chain connects TRBV2 to TRBJ1-4; a possible D gene is TRBD1 (6 bases). Germline CDR1 SNHLY, CDR2 FYNNEI. Trimming removed 6 bases at V and 7 bases at J, with 9 bases between. The CDR3 totals 12 residues. The CDR3 sequence: CASRQGPEKLFF. The CDR3 DNA reads as TGTGCCAGCAGACAGGGACCTGAAAAACTGTTTTTT. Drawing the rest from reference TRBV2 and TRBJ1-4, the complete variable domain is EPEVTQTPSHQVTQMGQEVILRCVPISNHLYFYWYRQILGQKVEFLVSFYNNEISEKSEIFDDQFSVERPDGSNFTLKIRSTKLEDSAMYFCASRQGPEKLFFGSGTQLSVL.

The chain carries TRBV19 and TRBJ1-2; TRBD1 aligns across 8 bases. Germline V gene lookup returns CDR1 LNHDA and CDR2 SQIVND (reference sequence). The ends lost 7 bases at V and 4 bases at J; junction bases unmatched: 8. There are 14 residues in the CDR3. The CDR3 loop is CASMDREEGYGYTF. DNA for the CDR3: TGTGCCAGTATGGACAGGGAGGAAGGCTATGGCTACACCTTC.

The chain joins TRBV19 to TRBJ1-2; D is possibly TRBD1 (6 bases). The CDR3 totals 16 residues. Trimming took 9 bases from V and 6 from J, leaving 26 bases between them. CDR1 is LNHDA, CDR2 SQIVND, per germline (reference sequence). CDR3 nucleotide sequence: TGTGCCAGCGGAGATAAACAGGGTTTGGAGATCGATGGCTACACCTTC. This gives the protein CASGDKQGLEIDGYTF. Drawing the rest from reference TRBV19 and TRBJ1-2, the complete variable domain is DGGITQSPKYLFRKEGQNVTLSCEQNLNHDAMYWYRQDPGQGLRLIYYSQIVNDFQKGDIAEGYSVSREKKESFPLTVTSAQKNPTAFYLCASGDKQGLEIDGYTFGSGTRLTVV.

This clone was picked up one time. The rearrangement uses TRBV4-2 and TRBJ2-4; 8 nucleotides agree with TRBD2. Germline CDR1 reads LGHNA; CDR2 reads YNFKEQ. V lost 4 bases to trimming and J lost 3 bases; unmatched junction nucleotides: 5. CDR3 length equals 15 residues. The CDR3 nucleotides are TGTGCCAGCAGCCGATCCGGGACTAGCAAAAACATTCAGTACTTC. Its protein is CASSRSGTSKNIQYF.

The CDR3 loop reads CASSIDRGSGGYTF. The CDR3 DNA follows: TGCGCCAGCAGCATAGACAGGGGATCGGGTGGCTACACCTTC. This chain uses TRBV5-1 with TRBJ1-2; 8 nucleotides line up with TRBD1. Germline loops: CDR1 SGHRS, CDR2 YFSETQ. V was pared by 4 bases and J by 7 bases, with 9 bases of the junction left unmatched. There are 14 residues in the CDR3.

The J gene is TRBJ2-3, the V gene TRBV6-5, with D unresolved. This CDR3 is built from 14 residues. V shed 2 bases and J shed 2 bases, with 8 bases lying between them. Germline CDR1 is MNHEY and CDR2 is SVGAGI. The CDR3 nucleotides read TGTGCCAGCAGTTACGAAGCGACCACAGATACGCAGTATTTT. It encodes CASSYEATTDTQYF.

The genes are TRBV6-5 and TRBJ2-3; D uncertain. Looked up from germline, CDR1 is MNHEY and CDR2 is SVGAGI. Trimming left V 6 bases short and J 0 bases short, with 10 bases between. The CDR3 sequence is 14 residues long. CDR3 coding DNA: TGTGCCAGCAGACTAATTGCTAGCACAGATACGCAGTATTTT. Translation: CASRLIASTDTQYF.

The chain combines TRBV23-1 with TRBJ1-2, with D tentatively TRBD1 (5 bases). TRBV23-1 is given ORF status, its function remaining uncertain. The CDR3 totals 12 residues. The V gene lost 6 bases and the J gene lost 5 bases, with 10 bases spanning the gap. The CDR3 DNA follows: TGCGCCAGCAGACAAACAGGATATGGCTACACCTTC. Translating gives CASRQTGYGYTF.

The rearrangement uses TRBV4-2 and TRBJ2-4, with 10 nucleotides matching TRBD1. Germline-derived CDR1 and CDR2 are LGHNA and YNFKEQ. V trimming: 3 bases; J trimming: 1 base; junction bases outside the gene matches: 6. This CDR3 is built from 17 residues. In nucleotides, the CDR3 is TGTGCCAGCAGCCAGTCGCGGGGACAGGGGGCCAAAAACATTCAGTACTTC. Its protein product is CASSQSRGQGAKNIQYF.

This chain uses TRBV7-2 with TRBJ2-3; 8 nucleotides match TRBD2. The V and J ends lost 1 base and 2 bases, in that order; junction bases with no gene match: 8. This CDR3 has 17 amino acids. Germline CDR1 is SGHTA and CDR2 is FQGNSA. As DNA, the CDR3 is TGTGCCAGCAGCTTAGTACCAGCGGGGGCCTCCACAGATACGCAGTATTTT. Encoded protein: CASSLVPAGASTDTQYF.

This clone was seen just once. The rearrangement uses TRBV7-6 and TRBJ2-7; tentatively, D is TRBD2 (6 bases). The CDR3 runs to 18 residues. From germline, CDR1 is SGHVS and CDR2 FNYEAQ. The V gene lost 5 bases and the J gene lost 0 bases, with 23 bases spanning the gap. CDR3 DNA sequence: TGTGCCAGCAGCCACTCCCCAGGCTCCACGACTAGCTCCTACGAGCAGTACTTC. Translation gives CASSHSPGSTTSSYEQYF. Full variable domain (missing parts from reference TRBV7-6 and TRBJ2-7): GAGVSQSPRYKVTKRGQDVALRCDPISGHVSLYWYRQALGQGPEFLTYFNYEAQQDKSGLPNDRFSAERPEGSISTLTIQRTEQRDSAMYRCASSHSPGSTTSSYEQYFGPGTRLTVT.

The CDR3 loop reads CASSWRGGDNTDTQYF. The CDR3 coding sequence is TGCGCCAGCAGCTGGCGGGGGGGCGATAATACAGATACGCAGTATTTT. The chain employs TRBV5-1 and TRBJ2-3, with 9 bases that match TRBD2. Germline V gives CDR1 SGHRS, CDR2 YFSETQ. The CDR3 is 16 residues long. With 3 bases clipped from V and 3 bases from J, the junction kept 8 bases outside the gene matches.

V and J are TRBV28 and TRBJ1-5; unclear D gene. The CDR3 is 19 residues long. V was clipped by 0 bases and J by 5 bases, with 23 bases between them. Germline V CDR1 and CDR2: MDHEN, SYDVKM. CDR3 sequence (DNA): TGTGCCAGCAGTTTATGGGTTCCGAGCAGGAGGTTGTTCGATCAGCCCCAGCATTTT. This translates into CASSLWVPSRRLFDQPQHF.

This clone was counted a single time. Other DNA sequences in this specimen translate into the identical CDR3. The gene calls are TRBV20-1 and TRBJ2-7; a weak D match, TRBD1 (6 bases). CDR3 length: 11 residues. The germline gives CDR1 DFQATT, CDR2 SNEGSKA (reference sequence). V lost 6 bases to trimming and J lost 4 bases, with 10 bases between them. CDR3 DNA sequence: TGCAGTGCCAGTCAGGGGTACGAGCAGTACTTC. Amino acids: CSASQGYEQYF.

This clone was recorded at least ten times. Additional DNA sequences in this sample encode the identical CDR3. V usage is TRBV6-4 and J usage is TRBJ2-3, with 8 bases aligning to TRBD1. V shed 4 bases and J 1 base; nucleotides not matched to a gene: 1. The CDR3 totals 14 residues. CDR1 is MRHNA and CDR2 is SNTAGT in the germline V gene. CDR3 loop: CASSAGGGTDTQYF. The CDR3 DNA follows: TGTGCCAGCAGTGCAGGGGGCGGCACAGATACGCAGTATTTT.

This rearrangement joins TRBV6-1 to TRBJ2-2; possible D gene TRBD2, 6 bases. CDR1 is MNHNS and CDR2 is SASEGT in the germline V gene. Trimming shortened V by 5 bases and J by 3 bases, and 7 bases separated the two germline ends. The CDR3 consists of 13 residues. In nucleotides, the CDR3 is TGTGCCAGCAGTCTAGCGTACACCGGGGAGCTGTTTTTT. It yields the protein CASSLAYTGELFF.

The rearrangement joins TRBV9 to TRBJ1-1, with TRBD1 identical over 8 bases. Germline V gene lookup returns CDR1 SGDLS and CDR2 YYNGEE. J gave up 3 bases and V 4 bases, and 5 bases lay outside the gene matches. This CDR3 has 14 amino acids. The CDR3 here is CASSPGQGYTEAFF. In nucleotides, the CDR3 is TGTGCCAGCAGCCCCGGACAGGGCTACACTGAAGCTTTCTTT.

This chain uses TRBV4-1 with TRBJ2-7; D ambiguous. The germline CDR1 and CDR2 sequences are MGHRA and YSYEKL. V was shortened by 0 bases and J by 3 bases, with 21 bases between the two germline ends. The CDR3 sequence is 18 residues long. The CDR3 is CASSQDYPQVLTYYEQYF. Written as DNA, the CDR3 is TGCGCCAGCAGCCAAGATTATCCCCAAGTCCTGACTTACTACGAGCAGTACTTC.

The genes are TRBV2 and TRBJ1-2; TRBD1 aligns across 7 bases. The V gene end was trimmed by 4 bases and the J gene end by 2 bases; junction bases not matched to a gene: 4. The CDR3 is 14 residues long. CDR1 SNHLY and CDR2 FYNNEI come from the germline V gene. The CDR3 loop is CASSAPDRNYGYTF. In nucleotides, the CDR3 is TGTGCCAGCAGTGCCCCGGACAGGAACTATGGCTACACCTTC.

V gene TRBV13 combines with J gene TRBJ2-1; 12 nucleotides match TRBD2. From germline, CDR1 is PRHDT and CDR2 FYEKMQ (reference sequence). Trimming at V came to 5 bases and at J to 6 bases, leaving 8 bases not matched to a gene. The CDR3 consists of 16 residues. CDR3 in DNA: TGTGCCAGCAGCCACTACTCTAGCGGGGGGGCCAATGAGCAGTTCTTC. Protein: CASSHYSSGGANEQFF.

CDR3: CASRTTGEGYNEKLFF. The CDR3 nucleotides read TGTGCCAGCAGGACCACAGGGGAAGGGTATAATGAAAAACTGTTTTTT. V is TRBV6-6 and J is TRBJ1-4, with 7 bases aligning to TRBD1. This CDR3 is 16 amino acids long. The V and J ends lost 6 bases and 4 bases, in that order; junction bases with no gene match: 11. Germline lookup yields CDR1 MNHNY and CDR2 SVGAGI (reference sequence).

V and J are TRBV6-1 and TRBJ1-5; D is perhaps TRBD1 (5 bases). The V gene lost 1 base and the J gene lost 1 base, with 8 bases spanning the gap. The CDR3 contains 15 residues. The germline CDR1 and CDR2 sequences are MNHNS and SASEGT. The CDR3 coding sequence is TGTGCCAGCAGTGAAGGCAGGGCGAGCAATCAGCCCCAGCATTTT. Residues: CASSEGRASNQPQHF.

J is TRBJ2-1 and V is TRBV5-1, with D perhaps matching TRBD2 (6 bases). The CDR3 has 16 amino acids. Between the trimmed V and J ends, which lost 3 bases and 4 bases, there was a span of 17 bases. Germline V CDR1 and CDR2: SGHRS, YFSETQ. The CDR3, as DNA: TGCGCCAGCAGCTCGGAGGGACTGGGGGGTTACAATGAGCAGTTCTTC. Its translation is CASSSEGLGGYNEQFF.